Shown below are 27 T cell receptor beta chains from a single sample sequenced in a study of blood T cell repertoires in COVID-19. Profiling relied on immunoSEQ multiplex PCR, and the TCRdb table lists in-frame clones only, not all of them. In the table there are around 160,000 clones, over 75% of which are singletons. The sample taken for sequencing was peripheral blood. The source of these receptors is a man aged 55 to 69 with active or convalescent COVID-19.

J is TRBJ1-1 and V is TRBV15; 7 nucleotides match TRBD1. CDR3 length: 16 amino acids. Germline-derived CDR1 and CDR2 are LNHNV and YYDKDF (reference sequence). V gave up 2 bases and J gave up 4 bases; unmatched junction bases: 10. The DNA of the CDR3 is TGTGCCACCAGCAGATCGTCCGGGACAGCCAGCACTGAAGCTTTCTTT. Translation gives CATSRSSGTASTEAFF.

In regard to this clone: Germline and junction disagree at one end, which may indicate a read error. The V gene is TRBV10-3, the J gene TRBJ1-1; 10 nucleotides align to TRBD1. CDR3 size: 14 residues. The germline V gene encodes CDR1 ENHRY and CDR2 SYGVKD. CDR3 sequence: CAISDGTGDAAVIF. Here the CDR3 DNA reads TGTGCCATCAGTGACGGGACAGGGGACGCGGCCGTAATCTTT.

The genes are TRBV28 and TRBJ1-2; the match to TRBD1 covers 7 bases. The length of the CDR3 is 15 residues. Trimming cost V 11 bases and J 3 bases; bases outside gene matches: 15. Germline V gene data show CDR1 as MDHEN and CDR2 as SYDVKM. CDR3 nucleotides: TGTGCCCTGCGGGTCGGGGCAGGGGGTCACTATGGCTACACCTTC. Translating it yields CALRVGAGGHYGYTF.

The chain carries TRBV5-6 and TRBJ1-2; the D is unclear. The CDR3 spans 13 residues. With 1 base removed from V and 10 bases from J, the gap between germline ends came to 14 bases. CDR1 SGHDT and CDR2 YYEEEE come from the germline V gene. The CDR3 DNA follows: TGTGCCAGCAGCTTGCGTACCTATCGAGACTACACCTTC. It specifies CASSLRTYRDYTF.

This rearrangement joins TRBV4-3 to TRBJ2-2; no reliable D call. The CDR3 is 15 residues long. With 4 bases removed from V and 5 bases from J, the gap between germline ends came to 14 bases. The germline CDR1 and CDR2 sequences are LGHNA and YSLEER. CDR3 protein: CASSPNRVGTGELFF. The CDR3 coding sequence is TGCGCCAGCAGCCCGAACCGGGTCGGGACCGGGGAGCTGTTTTTT.

The chain recombines TRBV5-5 with TRBJ2-3, with 8 bases identical to TRBD2. This CDR3 has 16 amino acids. J was trimmed by 4 bases and V by 5 bases; bases with no gene match: 12. Germline CDR1 and CDR2: SGHKS and YYEKEE (reference sequence). CDR3 loop: CASRIPGLGLPDTQYF. The DNA for the CDR3 is TGTGCCAGCAGGATCCCGGGACTAGGATTACCAGATACGCAGTATTTT.

V gene TRBV28 combines with J gene TRBJ1-4; 7 bases are shared with TRBD1. The CDR3 extends over 14 amino acids. Germline V gene sequence: CDR1 MDHEN, CDR2 SYDVKM. With V trimmed by 6 bases and J by 4 bases, 5 bases remained unmatched. The CDR3 spells CASRGTALNEKLFF. In DNA, the CDR3 is TGTGCCAGCAGGGGGACAGCACTTAATGAAAAACTGTTTTTT.

The J gene is TRBJ2-1, the V gene TRBV27; 8 positions agree with TRBD2. There are 13 residues in the CDR3. Germline trimming cut 6 bases from V and 7 bases from J; bases unmatched to any gene: 5. Germline V lookup: CDR1 MNHEY, CDR2 SMNVEV (reference sequence). CDR3 DNA: TGTGCCAGCAGATTCAGCGGGAGAAATGAGCAGTTCTTC. Amino acid sequence: CASRFSGRNEQFF.

V usage is TRBV19 and J usage is TRBJ1-1, with a weak D call TRBD1 (6 bases). Germline lookup yields CDR1 LNHDA and CDR2 SQIVND (reference sequence). The CDR3 spans 13 residues. With 7 bases removed from V and 0 bases from J, the gap between germline ends came to 9 bases. Here the CDR3 DNA reads TGTGCCAGTACTCAGGGGTTGAACACTGAAGCTTTCTTT. Translating it yields CASTQGLNTEAFF.

This chain uses TRBV12-5 with TRBJ1-6; D remains ambiguous. CDR3 size: 16 residues. Germline lookup yields CDR1 LGHNT and CDR2 FRNRAP. The germline V and J ends were trimmed by 5 bases and 9 bases, with 20 bases remaining between them. The CDR3 sequence: CASGPNKVWSGSPLHF. In nucleotides, the CDR3 is TGTGCTAGTGGTCCTAATAAAGTGTGGTCTGGTTCACCCCTCCACTTT.

This chain connects TRBV19 to TRBJ2-1, with D possibly TRBD1 on 6 matching bases. The CDR3 contains 16 residues. CDR1 and CDR2 from the germline V gene are LNHDA and SQIVND (reference sequence). V lost 6 bases and J lost 0, with 15 bases in between. The CDR3 bases are TGTGCCAGTAGCAAAGCTGGACAGAGCTCCTACAATGAGCAGTTCTTC. It translates to CASSKAGQSSYNEQFF.

This clone was picked up a small number of times. This chain uses TRBV7-2 with TRBJ1-1, with 8 nucleotides matching TRBD1. The CDR3 spans 14 residues. The V gene end was trimmed by 3 bases and the J gene end by 5 bases; junction bases not matched to a gene: 5. Germline V gene data show CDR1 as SGHTA and CDR2 as FQGNSA. CDR3 nucleotide sequence: TGTGCCAGCAGCTTCCCTAACAGGGGGACTGAAGCTTTCTTT. Translating it yields CASSFPNRGTEAFF.

In nucleotides, the CDR3 is TGTGCCAGCAAGGTCCACGGGGGGAGGGACACTGAAGCTTTCTTT. Its protein is CASKVHGGRDTEAFF. The rearrangement links TRBV6-5 to TRBJ1-1; D is possibly TRBD1 (5 bases). There are 15 residues in the CDR3. Per germline, CDR1 MNHEY and CDR2 SVGAGI. Trimming shortened V by 7 bases and J by 3 bases, and 18 bases separated the two germline ends.

The rearrangement links TRBV6-2 or TRBV6-3 to TRBJ1-1, with TRBD1 matching 8 bases. The CDR3 sequence is 15 residues long. J was trimmed by 1 base and V by 4 bases; bases with no gene match: 5. The germline CDR1 and CDR2 sequences are MNHEY and SVGEGT. Here the CDR3 reads CASSSGTGSNTEAFF. As DNA, the CDR3 is TGTGCCAGCAGTTCTGGGACAGGTTCGAACACTGAAGCTTTCTTT.

As DNA, the CDR3 is TGTGCCAGCAGTACGCGCTCCCAGGGGGACGCTTTCTTT. It is translated as CASSTRSQGDAFF. The chain recombines TRBV12-3 or TRBV12-4 with TRBJ1-1, with 7 nucleotides matching TRBD1. This CDR3 comprises 13 residues. J was trimmed by 11 bases and V by 5 bases; bases with no gene match: 11.

J is TRBJ1-1 and V is TRBV28, with 10 positions matching TRBD1. This CDR3 contains 16 residues. From germline, CDR1 is MDHEN and CDR2 SYDVKM. The J segment lost 11 bases and the V segment lost 6 bases, leaving 18 bases of the junction unmatched. CDR3 coding DNA: TGTGCCAGCAGCTCATCCGGGACAGGGGTATTTGTGAGGGCTTTCTTT. Encoded protein: CASSSSGTGVFVRAFF.

The V gene is TRBV28, the J gene TRBJ1-5; D may be TRBD1 (5 bases). This CDR3 spans 15 amino acids. Trimming pared 8 bases from V and 6 bases from J, leaving 20 bases between. The germline V gene has CDR1 MDHEN and CDR2 SYDVKM. The CDR3 spells CASRLGGSRGQPQHF. The CDR3 nucleotides read TGTGCCAGCCGCTTGGGGGGGTCCAGAGGTCAGCCCCAGCATTTT.

The chain has TRBV28 and TRBJ1-2; 11 bases are shared with TRBD1. The germline V gene has CDR1 MDHEN and CDR2 SYDVKM. The CDR3 is made up of 15 amino acids. The ends lost 3 bases at V and 5 bases at J; junction bases unmatched: 5. CDR3 region: CASSLPGQGVYGYTF. CDR3 nucleotide sequence: TGTGCCAGCAGTTTGCCGGGACAGGGGGTGTATGGCTACACCTTC.

V gene TRBV29-1 combines with J gene TRBJ2-7; tentative D call: TRBD2 (5 bases). Germline-derived CDR1 and CDR2 are SQVTM and ANQGSEA. The CDR3 consists of 13 residues. The germline V and J ends were trimmed by 5 bases and 3 bases, with 14 bases remaining between them. The CDR3 here is CSVSEDWSYEQYF. The DNA of the CDR3 is TGCAGCGTTTCAGAGGACTGGAGCTACGAGCAGTACTTC.

This sequence joins TRBV27 and TRBJ2-3; tentatively, D is TRBD1 (5 bases). Between the trimmed V and J ends, which lost 6 bases and 5 bases, there was a span of 15 bases. Germline lookup yields CDR1 MNHEY and CDR2 SMNVEV (reference sequence). The CDR3 sequence is 14 residues long. The CDR3 sequence is CASSQGFLVDTQYF. The CDR3 nucleotides read TGTGCCAGCAGCCAGGGCTTTTTGGTAGATACGCAGTATTTT.

This chain uses TRBV15 with TRBJ2-3; 8 bases are a match to TRBD1. V was pared by 0 bases and J by 8 bases, with 10 bases of the junction left unmatched. There are 16 residues in the CDR3. Per germline, CDR1 LNHNV and CDR2 YYDKDF (reference sequence). This chain's CDR3 is CATSREVAQGAATQYF. For the CDR3, the DNA is TGTGCCACCAGCAGAGAAGTTGCGCAGGGGGCTGCTACGCAGTATTTT.

The chain has TRBV7-3 and TRBJ1-1, with a possible D match to TRBD1 (6 bases). The germline V and J ends were trimmed by 2 bases and 2 bases, with 9 bases remaining between them. The CDR3 runs to 14 residues. Germline CDR1 reads SGHTA; CDR2 reads FQGTGA. DNA of the CDR3: TGTGCCAGCAGCTTAGACAGGATTAACACTGAAGCTTTCTTT. This gives the protein CASSLDRINTEAFF.

The rearrangement uses TRBV28 and TRBJ2-1; 7 nucleotides line up with TRBD1. This CDR3 has 16 residues. Germline CDR1 and CDR2: MDHEN and SYDVKM. V was pared by 5 bases and J by 4 bases, with 11 bases of the junction left unmatched. CDR3 residues: CASSPLGTELYNEQFF. The DNA of the CDR3 is TGTGCCAGCAGTCCTCTCGGGACAGAGCTTTACAATGAGCAGTTCTTC.

This chain connects TRBV4-1 to TRBJ2-5; 11 bases line up with TRBD1. Germline CDR1 reads MGHRA; CDR2 reads YSYEKL. V shed 8 bases, J shed 5 bases, and the junction held 10 bases outside the gene matches. The CDR3 contains 15 residues. CDR3 bases: TGCGCCAGCGGTAGGGGGGACAGGGGGAGCGAGACCCAGTACTTC. Protein sequence: CASGRGDRGSETQYF.

This clone was seen just once. V usage is TRBV7-2 and J usage is TRBJ2-7; 8 positions agree with TRBD2. CDR3 size: 14 residues. The germline gives CDR1 SGHTA, CDR2 FQGNSA. Trimming at V came to 5 bases and at J to 3 bases, leaving 6 bases not matched to a gene. CDR3 bases: TGTGCCAGCAGCCCACTAGCGGAGAACTACGAGCAGTACTTC. Translating gives CASSPLAENYEQYF.

The chain links TRBV9 to TRBJ1-5; no reliable D call. The CDR3 has 14 residues. Looked up from germline, CDR1 is SGDLS and CDR2 is YYNGEE. V was cut by 4 bases and J by 6 bases, with 14 bases left in between. CDR3 sequence: CASSSRSSSQPQHF. The DNA of the CDR3 is TGTGCCAGCAGCTCCCGGTCGTCGAGTCAGCCCCAGCATTTT.

This chain connects TRBV15 to TRBJ2-1, with D tentatively TRBD2 (6 bases). The V gene's germline CDR1 is LNHNV and CDR2 YYDKDF (reference sequence). The length of the CDR3 is 17 residues. The V end was cut by 4 bases, the J end by 3 bases, with 19 bases between. In DNA, the CDR3 is TGTGCCACCAGCACCCGACCGACTAGGGATCTCTACAATGAGCAGTTCTTC. Translation: CATSTRPTRDLYNEQFF.